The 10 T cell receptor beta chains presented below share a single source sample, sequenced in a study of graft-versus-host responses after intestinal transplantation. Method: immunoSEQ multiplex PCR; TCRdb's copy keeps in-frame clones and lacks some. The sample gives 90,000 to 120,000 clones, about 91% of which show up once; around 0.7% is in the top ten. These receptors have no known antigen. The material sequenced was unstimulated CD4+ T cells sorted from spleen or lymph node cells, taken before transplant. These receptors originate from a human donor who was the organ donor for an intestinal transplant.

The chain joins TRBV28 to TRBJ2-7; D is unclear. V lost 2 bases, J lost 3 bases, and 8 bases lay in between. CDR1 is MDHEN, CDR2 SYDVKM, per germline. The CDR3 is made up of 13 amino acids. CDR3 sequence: CASSLTPDYEQYF. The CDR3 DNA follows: TGTGCCAGCAGTTTAACCCCCGACTACGAGCAGTACTTC.

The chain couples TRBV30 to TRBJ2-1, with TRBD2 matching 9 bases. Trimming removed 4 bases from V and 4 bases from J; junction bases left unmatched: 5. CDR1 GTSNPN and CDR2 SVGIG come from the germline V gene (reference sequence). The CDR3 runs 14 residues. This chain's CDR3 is CAWTGLARYNEQFF. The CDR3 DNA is TGTGCCTGGACCGGACTAGCGAGATACAATGAGCAGTTCTTC.

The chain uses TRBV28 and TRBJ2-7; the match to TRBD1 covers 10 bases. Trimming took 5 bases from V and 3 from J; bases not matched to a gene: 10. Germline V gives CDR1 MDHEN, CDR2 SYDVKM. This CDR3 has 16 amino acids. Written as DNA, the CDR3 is TGTGCCAGCAGTCCCCCTTTGGGACAGGGGCACTACGAGCAGTACTTC. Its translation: CASSPPLGQGHYEQYF.

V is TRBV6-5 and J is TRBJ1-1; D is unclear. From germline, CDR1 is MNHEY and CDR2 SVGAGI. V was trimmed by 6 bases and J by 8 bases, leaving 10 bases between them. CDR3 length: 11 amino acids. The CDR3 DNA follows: TGTGCCAGCAGCTCTGGACGGGAAGCTTTCTTT. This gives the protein CASSSGREAFF.

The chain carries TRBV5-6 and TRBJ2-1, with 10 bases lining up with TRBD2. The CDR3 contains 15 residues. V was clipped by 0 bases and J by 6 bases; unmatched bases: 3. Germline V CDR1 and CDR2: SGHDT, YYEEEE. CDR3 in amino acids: CASSLGASGGNEQFF. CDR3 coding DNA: TGTGCCAGCAGCTTGGGGGCTAGCGGGGGCAATGAGCAGTTCTTC.

DNA for the CDR3: TGTGCCAGCAGTTACTTGAGGGGTTATGGCTACACCTTC. Protein sequence: CASSYLRGYGYTF. The chain couples TRBV6-5 to TRBJ1-2; the D gene is possibly TRBD1 (5 bases). Germline lookup yields CDR1 MNHEY and CDR2 SVGAGI. The CDR3 length is 13 residues. Trimming took off 1 base at V and 5 bases at J, with 8 bases between the two ends.

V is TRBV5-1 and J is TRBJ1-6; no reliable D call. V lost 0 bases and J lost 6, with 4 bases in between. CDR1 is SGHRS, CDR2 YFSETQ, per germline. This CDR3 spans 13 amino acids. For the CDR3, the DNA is TGCGCCAGCAGCTTGGCGCTTAATTCACCCCTCCACTTT. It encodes CASSLALNSPLHF.

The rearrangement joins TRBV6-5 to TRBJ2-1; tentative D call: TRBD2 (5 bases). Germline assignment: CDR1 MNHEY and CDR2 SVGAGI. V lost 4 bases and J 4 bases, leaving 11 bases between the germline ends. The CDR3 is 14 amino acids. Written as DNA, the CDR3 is TGTGCCAGCAGTTCCCTGAGCGGATACAATGAGCAGTTCTTC. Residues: CASSSLSGYNEQFF.

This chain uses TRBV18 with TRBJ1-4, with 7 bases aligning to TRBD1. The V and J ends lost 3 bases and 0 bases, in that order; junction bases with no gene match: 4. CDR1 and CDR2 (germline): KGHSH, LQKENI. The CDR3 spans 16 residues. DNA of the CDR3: TGTGCCAGCTCACCGACAGGGTATGCAACTAATGAAAAACTGTTTTTT. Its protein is CASSPTGYATNEKLFF.

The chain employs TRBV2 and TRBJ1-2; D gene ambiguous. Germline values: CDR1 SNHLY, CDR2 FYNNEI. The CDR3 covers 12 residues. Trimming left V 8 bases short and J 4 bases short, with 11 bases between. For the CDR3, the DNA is TGTGCCAGCCTCGGAACAAGCTATGGCTACACCTTC. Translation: CASLGTSYGYTF.